The TCR beta chain described here comes from a study of T cells after yellow fever vaccination (dated by TCRdb to the late 2010s). Turning to the overall study: The SMART-Seq v4 Ultra Low Input RNA kit was used to prepare libraries from fractions with low cell numbers. Bulk TCR alpha and beta repertoires were sequenced longitudinally to track T-cell clones before and after primary and booster YFV17D yellow fever vaccination. Two healthy male donors, one aged 18 to 30 and one aged 30 to 40 years, were included in the cohort. Blood was drawn at multiple timepoints before and after primary and secondary immunization, with bulk PBMC replicates and cell subsets isolated. Study-wide conclusions, independent of this receptor: Most clones expanded after primary vaccination (almost 98% of CD4 and roughly 90% of CD8) were re-detected after the booster, suggesting that broad memory maintenance occurred. A small fraction of clonotypes appeared in both the CD4 and CD8 compartments, likely as a result of convergent recombination. Because only two donors were included in the study, the extent to which the findings can be generalized is limited. Computational filtering was needed because FACS-sorted repertoires could contain abundant contaminating clonotypes from the bulk population. The secondary T-cell response was found to be weaker but faster than the primary response, with a peak reached on day 5 rather than on day 15.

In light of the paper, this sample's treatment or condition label describes: live attenuated yellow fever vaccine strain. A standard Ficoll-Paque protocol was used to isolate PBMCs from peripheral blood. Epitope-specific CD8 T cells were sorted with a dextramer loaded with the yellow fever NS4B epitope peptide, and anti-CD3 and anti-CD8 staining was applied. TriZol was used to extract RNA from bulk PBMCs, from CD4 and CD8 fractions, and from dextramer-positive and dextramer-negative fractions. Synthesis of TCR cDNA relied on 5'RACE template switching, a step that introduced a universal primer site along with unique molecular identifiers. Priming for cDNA synthesis came from both the TCR alpha and TCR beta constant segments. Library amplification involved two PCR steps, and the second step added sample barcodes and sequencing adapters. Sequencing of libraries was done on Illumina HiSeq 2500 (2x100 bp) or NovaSeq (2x150 bp). The published analysis was carried out like this. Demultiplexing of reads and collapsing into UMI consensus sequences were performed with MIGEC, and V(D)J alignment was carried out with MiXCR. Vaccine-responding clonotypes were identified with edgeR using replicate PBMC samples, with FDR below 0.01 and a log2 fold change above 5 up to day 15 being required. CD4 or CD8 identity was assigned to each bulk clonotype according to whether the clonotype was present at higher abundance in the sequenced CD4 repertoire or the sequenced CD8 repertoire. Clonotypes enriched at least 10-fold in dextramer-positive versus dextramer-negative fractions were classed as NS4B-specific, and CD4-biased clonotypes were left out. Using fastp trimming at Q25 and MiXCR clonotype assembly, TCRdb reanalyzed the public sequencing data and kept in-frame beta chains. Each CDR3 protein appears once, grouped with its most common genes and DNA. The V and J calls come from TCRdb's annotation, not from the publication. The sample data list nearly 45,000 distinct CDR3 sequences, and 6.8% of these were observed just once. Of the sample, 15% is held by the ten largest clones.

There are 14 amino acids in the CDR3, from cysteine to phenylalanine inclusive. Here the CDR3 DNA is all that survives: 42 bases in frame from base 1. V is cut back by 4 bases and J by 10 bases, with 8 bases in the junction unmatched. CDR1 and CDR2, looked up from the germline V gene (reference sequence), are MNHEY and SMNVEV. There are many counts of this clonotype. One base away there is no much larger clone; base qualities are not given. In this chain, TRBV27 is recombined with TRBJ2-3; TRBD2 agrees with 10 junctional bases. This TCR was recovered from a man in his thirties or forties who received the YFV17D yellow fever vaccine. The sample consisted of CD8+ T cells not binding an NS4B(214-222) dextramer, sorted from PBMCs, taken 45 days after the yellow fever booster vaccination. In light of the paper, this sample's cell subset or site label describes: NS4B epitope dextramer-negative CD8 T cells. CDR3 loop: CASSSSSSGRAQYF. The bases are TGTGCCAGCAGTTCTTCCTCTAGCGGGAGAGCGCAGTATTTT.